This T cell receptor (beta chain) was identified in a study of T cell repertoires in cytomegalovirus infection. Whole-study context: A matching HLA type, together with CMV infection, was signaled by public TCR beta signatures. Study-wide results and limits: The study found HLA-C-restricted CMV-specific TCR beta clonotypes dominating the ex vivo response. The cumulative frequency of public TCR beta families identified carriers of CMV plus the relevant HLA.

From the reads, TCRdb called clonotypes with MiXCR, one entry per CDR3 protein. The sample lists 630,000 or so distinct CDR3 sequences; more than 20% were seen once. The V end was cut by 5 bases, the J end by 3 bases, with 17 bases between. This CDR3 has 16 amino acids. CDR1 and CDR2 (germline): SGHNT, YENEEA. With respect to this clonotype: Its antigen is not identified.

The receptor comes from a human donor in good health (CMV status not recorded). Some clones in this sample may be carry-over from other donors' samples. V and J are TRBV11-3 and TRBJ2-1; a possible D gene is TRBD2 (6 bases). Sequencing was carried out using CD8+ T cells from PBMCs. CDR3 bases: TGTGCCAGCAGCCCGAGCGGTGCTAGCGTCTACAATGAGCAGTTCTTC. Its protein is CASSPSGASVYNEQFF.